These 25 T cell receptor beta chains were sequenced from one sample in a study of T cell responses to AZD1222 COVID-19 vaccine. Here immunoSEQ multiplex PCR was the method, and the copy in TCRdb shows in-frame clones only, minus some. The table lists some 54,000 clones, 89% of them singletons. The source material was peripheral blood, sampled on day 0 of AZD1222 vaccination. The source is an adult in good health.

The rearrangement joins TRBV18 to TRBJ2-5; a possible D gene is TRBD1 (6 bases). Germline-derived CDR1 and CDR2 are KGHSH and LQKENI. The CDR3 totals 14 residues. Trimming removed 1 base at V and 0 bases at J, with 6 bases between. The CDR3 region is CASSPRQDQETQYF. The DNA of the CDR3 is TGTGCCAGCTCACCACGACAGGACCAAGAGACCCAGTACTTC.

The CDR3 coding sequence is TGTGCCAGTAGAGTATCCCCAGTCTCTGGAAACACCATATATTTT. This codes for CASRVSPVSGNTIYF. The J gene is TRBJ1-3, the V gene TRBV19; no firm D call. Germline V gene data show CDR1 as LNHDA and CDR2 as SQIVND (reference sequence). Between the trimmed V and J ends, which lost 6 bases and 0 bases, there was a span of 12 bases. The CDR3 is 15 amino acids.

V usage is TRBV5-1 and J usage is TRBJ2-1; no clear D. The V end was cut by 4 bases, the J end by 2 bases, with 13 bases between. Germline CDR1 and CDR2: SGHRS and YFSETQ. This CDR3 is 15 amino acids long. Written as DNA, the CDR3 is TGCGCCAGCAGCGGAAGTCAGAGCCCCTACAATGAGCAGTTCTTC. Translation: CASSGSQSPYNEQFF.

The chain uses TRBV5-1 and TRBJ2-2; 9 bases line up with TRBD1. CDR1 is SGHRS and CDR2 is YFSETQ in the germline V gene. J lost 1 base, V lost 4 bases, and 5 bases had no gene match. This CDR3 is built from 16 residues. CDR3: CASSQSGQGNTGELFF. Here the CDR3 DNA reads TGCGCCAGCAGCCAATCGGGACAGGGGAACACCGGGGAGCTGTTTTTT.

The V and J genes are TRBV18 and TRBJ1-6; D gene uncertain. Germline CDR1 KGHSH, CDR2 LQKENI. The CDR3 runs 15 residues. Trimming pared 3 bases from V and 9 bases from J, leaving 15 bases between. CDR3 nucleotide sequence: TGTGCCAGCTCACCCCAAAGGGATCCTCGTTCACCCCTCCACTTT. This codes for CASSPQRDPRSPLHF.

This sequence joins TRBV7-8 and TRBJ2-7, with 8 bases that match TRBD2. Germline loops: CDR1 SGHVS, CDR2 FQNEAQ. The CDR3 length is 15 residues. Losses at the gene ends were 3 bases for V and 2 bases for J; bases not matched to a gene: 6. Here the CDR3 DNA reads TGTGCCAGCAGCTTGGAACTAGCGGCGCCCTACGAGCAGTACTTC. Its protein is CASSLELAAPYEQYF.

V and J are TRBV3-1 (or the pseudogene TRBV3-2) and TRBJ2-7; possible D gene TRBD1, 6 bases. The V gene lost 1 base and the J gene lost 5 bases, with 33 bases spanning the gap. CDR1 LGHDT and CDR2 YNNKEL come from the germline V gene (reference sequence). The CDR3 consists of 21 residues. The CDR3, as DNA: TGTGCCAGCAGCCAAGCTGACCCCCAGGGGAGCGGATCAGGCAGGGTCCACGAGCAGTACTTC. Translation: CASSQADPQGSGSGRVHEQYF.

This chain joins TRBV5-5 and TRBJ1-5, with no clear D. This CDR3 has 17 amino acids. Germline V gene data show CDR1 as SGHKS and CDR2 as YYEKEE (reference sequence). Deletions cut 0 bases from V and 0 bases from J, with 13 bases between. This chain's CDR3 is CASSLGVLGTSNQPQHF. The CDR3 coding sequence is TGTGCCAGCAGCTTGGGGGTACTGGGTACTAGCAATCAGCCCCAGCATTTT.

This chain joins TRBV30 and TRBJ2-7, with 9 bases lining up with TRBD2. The germline V gene has CDR1 GTSNPN and CDR2 SVGIG (reference sequence). There are 13 residues in the CDR3. J was trimmed by 2 bases and V by 4 bases; bases with no gene match: 3. The CDR3 region is CAWTSSGAYEQYF. CDR3 coding DNA: TGTGCCTGGACGTCTAGCGGGGCCTACGAGCAGTACTTC.

The CDR3 nucleotides are TGTGCCTGGAGTGTAGGGTCAGGGAATTACCACGAGCAGTACTTC. Its translation is CAWSVGSGNYHEQYF. The chain combines TRBV30 with TRBJ2-7; D is possibly TRBD1 (5 bases). V was cut by 0 bases and J by 5 bases, with 17 bases left in between. Looked up from germline, CDR1 is GTSNPN and CDR2 is SVGIG (reference sequence). This CDR3 comprises 15 residues. The variable domain in full, with the rest retrieved from reference TRBV30 and TRBJ2-7, is SQTIHQWPATLVQPVGSPLSLECTVEGTSNPNLYWYRQAAGRGLQLLFYSVGIGQISSEVPQNLSASRPQDRQFILSSKKLLLSDSGFYLCAWSVGSGNYHEQYFGPGTRLTVT.

As concerns this clone: The identical CDR3 is also encoded by other nucleotide sequences in the sample. The V gene is TRBV10-3, the J gene TRBJ2-5, with 7 bases lining up with TRBD1. V lost 3 bases and J lost 5; bases outside the gene matches: 0. This CDR3 is built from 12 residues. The germline V gene encodes CDR1 ENHRY and CDR2 SYGVKD. The CDR3 loop reads CAISDRGETQYF. In nucleotides, the CDR3 is TGTGCCATCAGTGACAGGGGGGAGACCCAGTACTTC.

The V and J genes are TRBV9 and TRBJ2-7; D tentatively reads TRBD1 or TRBD2 (5 bases each). V was shortened by 3 bases and J by 4 bases, with 17 bases between the two germline ends. In germline, CDR1 is SGDLS, CDR2 YYNGEE. This CDR3 spans 15 amino acids. The CDR3 sequence: CASSATGTLLYEQYF. The CDR3 region has the DNA TGTGCCAGCAGCGCGACCGGGACCCTTCTTTACGAGCAGTACTTC. Full variable domain (rest looked up from reference TRBV9 and TRBJ2-7): DSGVTQTPKHLITATGQRVTLRCSPRSGDLSVYWYQQSLDQGLQFLIQYYNGEERAKGNILERFSAQQFPDLHSELNLSSLELGDSALYFCASSATGTLLYEQYFGPGTRLTVT.

Concerning this clone itself: An end of the junction differs from the germline gene, which may be a read error. The chain recombines TRBV7-8 with TRBJ1-2; D remains ambiguous. From germline, CDR1 is SGHVS and CDR2 FQNEAQ. CDR3 length equals 14 residues. This CDR3 is CASSVAVGVRGYTF. CDR3 DNA sequence: TGTGCCAGCAGCGTAGCGGTCGGGGTCCGCGGCTACACCTTC.

This clone was counted once. The CDR3, as DNA: TGTGCCTCCGGCGAGTTCAACTATGGCTACACCTTC. Protein: CASGEFNYGYTF. The J gene is TRBJ1-2, the V gene TRBV6-5; no firm D call. Between the trimmed V and J ends, which lost 11 bases and 2 bases, there was a span of 12 bases. There are 12 residues in the CDR3. Germline loops: CDR1 MNHEY, CDR2 SVGAGI.

This rearrangement joins TRBV29-1 to TRBJ2-1; TRBD2 agrees at 7 bases. The CDR3 has 13 amino acids. CDR1 and CDR2 from the germline V gene are SQVTM and ANQGSEA. V lost 2 bases, J lost 4 bases, and 2 bases stayed unmatched. CDR3: CSVETGGYNEQFF. DNA of the CDR3: TGCAGCGTTGAAACGGGAGGTTACAATGAGCAGTTCTTC.

In this sample, this clone turned up once. The chain is built from TRBV9 and TRBJ1-2; TRBD1 aligns across 9 bases. The V segment lost 4 bases and the J segment 4 bases; nucleotides outside the gene matches: 8. Germline V CDR1 and CDR2: SGDLS, YYNGEE. The CDR3 extends over 15 amino acids. CDR3 region: CASSPPGQGTYGYTF. CDR3 coding DNA: TGTGCCAGCAGCCCCCCGGGACAGGGCACCTATGGCTACACCTTC.

The chain has TRBV28 and TRBJ2-1, with 9 bases matching TRBD1. Trimming removed 7 bases from V and 7 bases from J; junction bases left unmatched: 11. The CDR3 has 15 amino acids. Germline V gives CDR1 MDHEN, CDR2 SYDVKM. The CDR3 protein is CASNPPGQGANEQFF. The CDR3 nucleotides are TGTGCCAGCAACCCCCCGGGACAGGGCGCGAATGAGCAGTTCTTC.

In its sample, this clone was seen once. The chain carries TRBV12-3 or TRBV12-4 and TRBJ1-2; TRBD1 agrees at 9 bases. This CDR3 has 12 amino acids. The V gene end was trimmed by 9 bases and the J gene end by 2 bases; junction bases not matched to a gene: 1. The CDR3 DNA reads TGTGCCAGTGGACAGGGGAACTATGGCTACACCTTC. Its translation: CASGQGNYGYTF.

The chain carries TRBV7-2 and TRBJ2-3, with D possibly called TRBD1 or TRBD2 (5 bases each). This CDR3 region has 13 residues. V lost 5 bases, J lost 1 base, and 7 bases lay in between. Per the germline V gene, CDR1 is SGHTA and CDR2 is FQGNSA. The CDR3 nucleotides read TGTGCCAGCAGCATGGGACGCACAGATACGCAGTATTTT. Protein product: CASSMGRTDTQYF.

The V and J genes are TRBV27 and TRBJ2-3, with D possibly matching TRBD1 (6 bases). The germline V gene has CDR1 MNHEY and CDR2 SMNVEV (reference sequence). With 2 bases removed from V and 0 bases from J, the gap between germline ends came to 12 bases. The CDR3 covers 16 residues. CDR3 protein: CASSLMAGASTDTQYF. Here the CDR3 DNA reads TGTGCCAGCAGTTTAATGGCAGGGGCTAGCACAGATACGCAGTATTTT.

This rearrangement joins TRBV7-8 to TRBJ2-7; the D is unclear. The CDR3 has 13 residues. V lost 5 bases, J lost 4 bases, and 12 bases lay in between. Germline lookup yields CDR1 SGHVS and CDR2 FQNEAQ. The CDR3 nucleotides are TGTGCCAGCAGCCTGAAAGACGGATACGAGCAGTACTTC. Translated, it gives CASSLKDGYEQYF. The entire variable domain, with the rest obtained from reference TRBV7-8 and TRBJ2-7, is as follows: GAGVSQSPRYKVAKRGQDVALRCDPISGHVSLFWYQQALGQGPEFLTYFQNEAQLDKSGLPSDRFFAERPEGSVSTLKIQRTQQEDSAVYLCASSLKDGYEQYFGPGTRLTVT.

V gene TRBV7-6 combines with J gene TRBJ2-1; TRBD1 matches at 8 bases. After removal of 1 base from V and 3 bases from J, the junction contained 2 bases not matched to a gene. From germline, CDR1 is SGHVS and CDR2 FNYEAQ. CDR3 length equals 15 residues. The CDR3 is CASSLGDRGYNEQFF. In DNA form, the CDR3 reads TGTGCCAGCAGCTTAGGCGACAGGGGCTACAATGAGCAGTTCTTC.

The V gene is TRBV3-1 (or the pseudogene TRBV3-2), the J gene TRBJ1-4; D uncertain. The CDR3 sequence is 15 residues long. Per the germline V gene, CDR1 is LGHDT and CDR2 is YNNKEL (reference sequence). Trimming left V 1 base short and J 4 bases short, with 10 bases between. CDR3 sequence reads: CASSQGVGFNEKLFF. As DNA, the CDR3 is TGTGCCAGCAGCCAAGGGGTGGGCTTTAATGAAAAACTGTTTTTT.

The rearrangement uses TRBV19 and TRBJ1-4, with D possibly TRBD1 on 6 matching bases. The length of the CDR3 is 16 residues. Germline-derived CDR1 and CDR2 are LNHDA and SQIVND (reference sequence). V lost 3 bases, J lost 8 bases, and 19 bases lay in between. The CDR3 protein is CASSIPLRGSGEKLFF. The CDR3 DNA is TGTGCCAGTAGTATTCCCCTCAGGGGATCTGGCGAAAAACTGTTTTTT.

The J gene is TRBJ1-5, the V gene TRBV6-2 or TRBV6-3; 7 bases align to TRBD1. V dropped 5 bases and J dropped 0; count of bases not matched to a gene: 7. This CDR3 is built from 16 residues. Germline values: CDR1 MNHEY, CDR2 SVGEGT. This CDR3 is CASSLSGGASNQPQHF. CDR3 DNA: TGTGCCAGCAGTCTCTCAGGGGGGGCTAGCAATCAGCCCCAGCATTTT.